This T cell receptor beta chain was sequenced for a study of radiation and T cells in renal cell carcinoma. Sequencing was performed with immunoSEQ multiplex PCR; in TCRdb, only in-frame clones are kept and a portion is missing. The sample holds about 100,000 clones, 65% to 90% seen once. J lost 5 bases, V lost 0 bases, and 5 bases had no gene match. The CDR3 has 15 amino acids. Germline V gives CDR1 SGDLS, CDR2 YYNGEE. Specified time point: blood 4 weeks post-SBRT, at nephrectomy. Treatment in this sample: 15 Gy SBRT to primary tumor, nephrectomy 4 weeks later. The sequence came from a man aged 55 to 70 with renal cell carcinoma. Sequences were derived from blood, sampled from a patient whose treatment included radiotherapy and nephrectomy. The rearrangement joins TRBV9 to TRBJ1-5, with 7 bases matching TRBD1. CDR3 nucleotides: TGTGCCAGCAGCGTAGGCGGAGGGGGCGATCAGCCCCAGCATTTT. It encodes CASSVGGGGDQPQHF.